A selection of T cell receptor beta chains follows, all from one sample in a study of blood T cell repertoires in COVID-19. The table came from immunoSEQ multiplex PCR; TCRdb's copy has only in-frame clones and leaves some out. Of fewer than 100,000 clones listed, about 83% are singletons. Sequenced: peripheral blood. These receptors were taken from a human donor in a cohort sampled during active COVID-19. Both conserved end residues are part of each CDR3. D genes are given only for firm matches. The size field is filled for only some rows; it gives once, few, many or a size class.

D gene	V gene	J gene	clone size	CDR3 protein	CDR3 DNA
.	TRBV6-6	TRBJ1-6	.	CASSYDRSSYNSPLHF	TGTGCCAGCAGTTACGATAGGAGCTCCTATAATTCACCCCTCCACTTT
.	TRBV27	TRBJ1-2	.	CASSLSGGAHGYTF	TGTGCCAGCAGTTTATCTGGCGGGGCACATGGCTACACCTTC
TRBD2	TRBV29-1	TRBJ2-1	.	CSVDSILAGLAGAAAYNEQFF	TGCAGCGTTGATAGTATATTAGCAGGACTAGCGGGGGCTGCTGCTTACAATGAGCAGTTCTTC
TRBD2	TRBV24-1	TRBJ2-7	.	CATSDGTSGPYEQYF	TGTGCCACCAGTGATGGGACTAGCGGTCCCTACGAGCAGTACTTC
.	TRBV5-6	TRBJ1-4	.	CASSLGQVFGKLFF	TGTGCCAGCAGCTTGGGCCAGGTCTTCGGAAAACTGTTTTTT
.	TRBV7-9	TRBJ2-2	many	CASRGTRGTGELFF	TGTGCCAGCAGGGGGACACGGGGCACCGGGGAGCTGTTTTTT
TRBD1	TRBV30	TRBJ1-2	once	CAWSGQGARGYTF	TGTGCCTGGAGCGGACAGGGGGCGCGGGGCTACACCTTC
.	TRBV29-1	TRBJ2-3	.	CSVDRVADTQYF	TGCAGCGTTGACAGGGTTGCAGATACGCAGTATTTT
.	TRBV19	TRBJ1-4	.	CASSILAASTNEKLFF	TGTGCCAGTAGTATATTGGCGGCTTCAACTAATGAAAAACTGTTTTTT
.	TRBV5-1	TRBJ2-5	.	CASSLGTGFVQETQYF	TGCGCCAGCAGCCTCGGTACCGGGTTCGTCCAAGAGACCCAGTACTTC